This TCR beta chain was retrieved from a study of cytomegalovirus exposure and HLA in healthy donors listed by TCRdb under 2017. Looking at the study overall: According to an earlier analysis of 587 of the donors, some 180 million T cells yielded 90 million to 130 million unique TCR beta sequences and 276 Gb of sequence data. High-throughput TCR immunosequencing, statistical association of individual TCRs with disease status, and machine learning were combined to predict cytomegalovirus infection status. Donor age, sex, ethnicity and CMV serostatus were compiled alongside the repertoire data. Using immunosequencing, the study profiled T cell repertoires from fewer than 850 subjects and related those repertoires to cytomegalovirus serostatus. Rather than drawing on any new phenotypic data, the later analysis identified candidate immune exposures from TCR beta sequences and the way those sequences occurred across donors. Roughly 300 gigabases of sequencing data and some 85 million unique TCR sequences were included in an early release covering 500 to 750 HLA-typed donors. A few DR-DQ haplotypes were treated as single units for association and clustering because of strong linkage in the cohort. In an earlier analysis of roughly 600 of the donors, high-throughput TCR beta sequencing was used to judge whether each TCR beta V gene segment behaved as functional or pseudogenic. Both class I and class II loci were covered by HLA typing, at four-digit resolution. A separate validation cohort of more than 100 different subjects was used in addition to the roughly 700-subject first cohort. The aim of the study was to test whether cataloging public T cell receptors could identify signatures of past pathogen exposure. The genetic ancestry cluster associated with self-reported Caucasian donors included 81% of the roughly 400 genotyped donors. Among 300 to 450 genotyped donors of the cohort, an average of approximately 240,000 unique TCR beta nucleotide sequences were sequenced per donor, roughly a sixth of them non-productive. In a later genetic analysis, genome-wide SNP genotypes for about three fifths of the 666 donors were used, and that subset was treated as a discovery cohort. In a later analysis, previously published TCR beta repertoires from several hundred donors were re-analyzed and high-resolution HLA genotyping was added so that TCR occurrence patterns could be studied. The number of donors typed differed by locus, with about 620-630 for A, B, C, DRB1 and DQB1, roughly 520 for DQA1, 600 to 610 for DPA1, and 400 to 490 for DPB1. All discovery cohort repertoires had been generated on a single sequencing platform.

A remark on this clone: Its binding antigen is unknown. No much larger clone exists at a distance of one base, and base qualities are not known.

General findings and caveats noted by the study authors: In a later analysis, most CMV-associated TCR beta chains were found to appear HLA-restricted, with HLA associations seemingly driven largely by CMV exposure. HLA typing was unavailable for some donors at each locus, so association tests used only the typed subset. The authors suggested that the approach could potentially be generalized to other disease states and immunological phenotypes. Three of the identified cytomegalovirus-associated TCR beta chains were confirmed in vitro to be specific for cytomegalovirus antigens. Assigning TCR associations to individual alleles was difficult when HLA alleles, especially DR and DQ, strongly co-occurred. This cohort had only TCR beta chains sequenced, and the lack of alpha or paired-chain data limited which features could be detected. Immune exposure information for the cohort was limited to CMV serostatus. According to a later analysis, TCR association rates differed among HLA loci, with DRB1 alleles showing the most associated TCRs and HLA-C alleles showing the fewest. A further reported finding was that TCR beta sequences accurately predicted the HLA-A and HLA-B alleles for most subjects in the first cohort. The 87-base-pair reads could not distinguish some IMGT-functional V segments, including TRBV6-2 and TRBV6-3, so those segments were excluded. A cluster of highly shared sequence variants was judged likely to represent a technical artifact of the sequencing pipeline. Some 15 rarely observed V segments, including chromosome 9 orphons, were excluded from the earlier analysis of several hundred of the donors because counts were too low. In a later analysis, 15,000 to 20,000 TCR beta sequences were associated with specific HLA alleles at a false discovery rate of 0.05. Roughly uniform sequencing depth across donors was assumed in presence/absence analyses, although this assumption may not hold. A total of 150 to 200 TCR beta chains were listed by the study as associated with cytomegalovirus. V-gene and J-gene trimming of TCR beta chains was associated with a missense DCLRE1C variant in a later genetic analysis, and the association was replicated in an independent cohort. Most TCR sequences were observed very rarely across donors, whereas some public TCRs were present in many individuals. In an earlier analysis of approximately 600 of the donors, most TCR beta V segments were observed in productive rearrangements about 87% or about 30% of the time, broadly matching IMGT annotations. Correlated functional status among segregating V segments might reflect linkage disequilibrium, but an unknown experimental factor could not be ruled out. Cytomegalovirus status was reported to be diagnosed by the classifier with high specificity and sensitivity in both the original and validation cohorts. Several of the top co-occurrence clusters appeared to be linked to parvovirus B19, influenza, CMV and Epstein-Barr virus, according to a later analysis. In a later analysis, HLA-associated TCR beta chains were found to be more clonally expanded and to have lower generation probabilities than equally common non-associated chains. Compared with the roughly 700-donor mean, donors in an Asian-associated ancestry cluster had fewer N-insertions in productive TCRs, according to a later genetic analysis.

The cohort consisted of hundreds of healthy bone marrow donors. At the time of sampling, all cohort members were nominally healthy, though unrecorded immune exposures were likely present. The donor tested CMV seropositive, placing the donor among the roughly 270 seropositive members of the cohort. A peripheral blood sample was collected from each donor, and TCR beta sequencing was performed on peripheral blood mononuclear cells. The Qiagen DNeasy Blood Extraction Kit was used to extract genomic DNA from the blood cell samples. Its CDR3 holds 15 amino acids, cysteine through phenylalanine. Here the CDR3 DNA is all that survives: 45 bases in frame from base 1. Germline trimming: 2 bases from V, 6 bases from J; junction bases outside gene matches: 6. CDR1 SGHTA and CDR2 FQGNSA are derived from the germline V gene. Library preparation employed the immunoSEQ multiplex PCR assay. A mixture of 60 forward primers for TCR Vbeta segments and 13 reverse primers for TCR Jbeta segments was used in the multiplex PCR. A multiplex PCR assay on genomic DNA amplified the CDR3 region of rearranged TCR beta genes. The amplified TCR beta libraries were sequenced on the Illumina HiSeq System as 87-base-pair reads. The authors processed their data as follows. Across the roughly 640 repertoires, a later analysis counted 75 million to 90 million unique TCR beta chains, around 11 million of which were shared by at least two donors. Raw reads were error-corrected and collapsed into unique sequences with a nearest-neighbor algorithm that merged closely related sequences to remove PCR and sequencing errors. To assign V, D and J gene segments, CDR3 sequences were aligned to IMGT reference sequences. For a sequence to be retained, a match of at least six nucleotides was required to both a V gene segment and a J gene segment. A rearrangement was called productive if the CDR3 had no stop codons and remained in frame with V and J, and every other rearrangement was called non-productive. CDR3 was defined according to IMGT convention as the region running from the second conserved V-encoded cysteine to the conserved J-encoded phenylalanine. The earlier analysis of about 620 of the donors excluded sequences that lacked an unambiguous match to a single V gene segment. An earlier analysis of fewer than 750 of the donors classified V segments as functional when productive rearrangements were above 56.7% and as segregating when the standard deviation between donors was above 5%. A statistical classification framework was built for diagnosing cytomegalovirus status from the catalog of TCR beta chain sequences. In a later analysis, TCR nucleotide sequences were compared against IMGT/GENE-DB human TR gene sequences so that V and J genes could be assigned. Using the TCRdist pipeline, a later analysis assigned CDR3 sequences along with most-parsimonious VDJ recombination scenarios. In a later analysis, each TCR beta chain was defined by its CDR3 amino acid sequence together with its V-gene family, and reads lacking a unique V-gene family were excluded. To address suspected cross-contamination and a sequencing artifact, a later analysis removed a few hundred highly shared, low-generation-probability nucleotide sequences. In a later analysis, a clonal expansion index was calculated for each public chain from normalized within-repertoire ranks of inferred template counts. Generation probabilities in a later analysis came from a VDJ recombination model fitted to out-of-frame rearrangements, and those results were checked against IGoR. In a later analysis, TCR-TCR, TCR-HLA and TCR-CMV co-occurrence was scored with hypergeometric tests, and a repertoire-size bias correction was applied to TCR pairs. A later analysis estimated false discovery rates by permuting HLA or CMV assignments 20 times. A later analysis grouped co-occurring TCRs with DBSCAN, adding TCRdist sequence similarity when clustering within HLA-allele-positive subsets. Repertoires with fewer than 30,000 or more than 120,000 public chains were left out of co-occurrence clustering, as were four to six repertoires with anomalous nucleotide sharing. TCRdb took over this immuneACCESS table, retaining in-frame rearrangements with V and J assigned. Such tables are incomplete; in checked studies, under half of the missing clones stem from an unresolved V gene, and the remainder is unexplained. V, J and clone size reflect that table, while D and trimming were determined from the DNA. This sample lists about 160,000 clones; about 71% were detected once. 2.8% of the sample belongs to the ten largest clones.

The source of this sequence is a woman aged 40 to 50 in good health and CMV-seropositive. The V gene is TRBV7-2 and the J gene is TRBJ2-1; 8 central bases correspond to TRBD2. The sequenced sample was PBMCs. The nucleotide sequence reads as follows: TGTGCCAGCAGCTTAAATAGCGGGGTTGGCAATGAGCAGTTCTTC. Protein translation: CASSLNSGVGNEQFF.